The clone carrying this TCR beta chain was seen once. Its matching antigen is unknown. This record comes from a study of Ad26.COV2.S vaccination and SARS-CoV-2 variants. Overall study findings and caveats: Following vaccination, spike-specific CD8+ and CD4+ T cell responses reportedly exhibited substantial breadth. Vaccinees showed greater spike-specific TCR breadth than placebo recipients.

Sequencing used immunoSEQ multiplex PCR; TCRdb keeps in-frame clones, though not all of them. The sample holds 440,000 or so clones, about nine tenths seen once. The treatment: 19 received Ad26.COV2.S at low or high dose, single or two shots; about 5 received placebo; per-sample allocation not given. Sampling happened 63 days after the first vaccine or placebo injection. V lost 3 bases to trimming and J lost 1 base; unmatched junction nucleotides: 8. Germline values: CDR1 KGHSH, CDR2 LQKENI. This CDR3 is 16 amino acids long. The material sequenced was peripheral blood, taken in a trial of Ad26.COV2.S vaccine versus placebo. This receptor was identified in a person between 18 and 60 years old who received the Ad26.COV2.S COVID-19 vaccine or a placebo. The genes are TRBV18 and TRBJ2-5; 7 bases match TRBD1. The CDR3 region is CASSPPWAGGQETQYF. Here the CDR3 DNA reads TGTGCCAGCTCACCTCCGTGGGCAGGGGGCCAAGAGACCCAGTACTTC.